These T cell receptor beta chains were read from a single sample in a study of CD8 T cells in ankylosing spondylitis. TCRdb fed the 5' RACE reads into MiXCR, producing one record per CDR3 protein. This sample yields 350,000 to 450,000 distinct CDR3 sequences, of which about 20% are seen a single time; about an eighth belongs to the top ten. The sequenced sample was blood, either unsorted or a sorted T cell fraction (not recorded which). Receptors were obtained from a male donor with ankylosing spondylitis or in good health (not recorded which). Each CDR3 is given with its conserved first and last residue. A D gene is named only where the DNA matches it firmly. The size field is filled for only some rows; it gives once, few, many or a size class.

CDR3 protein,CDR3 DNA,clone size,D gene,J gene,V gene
CASSPLGNYGYTF,TGCGCCAGCAGCCCCCTAGGGAACTATGGCTACACCTTC,-,-,TRBJ1-2,TRBV4-1
CASSVGGGLTNTQYF,TGTGCCAGCAGCGTAGGGGGCGGCCTCACAAATACGCAGTATTTT,-,-,TRBJ2-3,TRBV9
CSAESKGLAVQETQYF,TGCAGTGCTGAATCTAAGGGACTAGCGGTCCAAGAGACCCAGTACTTC,-,TRBD2,TRBJ2-5,TRBV20-1
CASSQATVLNTGELFF,TGTGCCAGCAGCCAAGCAACAGTCCTGAACACCGGGGAGCTGTTTTTT,-,-,TRBJ2-2,TRBV3-1
CASSHVPYEQYF,TGTGCCAGCAGCCATGTCCCGTACGAGCAGTACTTC,-,-,TRBJ2-7,TRBV3-1
CASSLEGVPGLAGKETQYF,TGCGCCAGCAGCTTGGAAGGGGTTCCGGGACTAGCGGGAAAAGAGACCCAGTACTTC,few,TRBD2,TRBJ2-5,TRBV5-1
CASRLAGGVNNEQFF,TGTGCCAGCAGACTAGCGGGGGGTGTTAATAATGAGCAGTTCTTC,-,TRBD2,TRBJ2-1,TRBV28
CASSEGGESSGGEQYF,TGTGCCAGCAGTGAAGGTGGCGAGAGTAGCGGGGGCGAGCAGTACTTC,-,TRBD2,TRBJ2-7,TRBV25-1
CASSTGGSGELFF,TGCGCCAGCAGTACAGGGGGGTCCGGGGAGCTGTTTTTT,-,TRBD1,TRBJ2-2,TRBV10-1
CSVLRGAYNEQFF,TGCAGCGTCCTCAGGGGCGCCTACAATGAGCAGTTCTTC,few,-,TRBJ2-1,TRBV29-1
CSARGPSSSYEQYF,TGCAGTGCTAGAGGTCCCAGCAGCTCCTACGAGCAGTACTTC,-,-,TRBJ2-7,TRBV20-1
CASSDPDREETQYF,TGTGCCAGCAGTGATCCTGACAGGGAAGAGACCCAGTACTTC,few,TRBD1,TRBJ2-5,TRBV2
CASSPGVSRATDTQYF,TGTGCCAGCAGCCCCGGGGTGTCGAGGGCAACAGATACGCAGTATTTT,few,-,TRBJ2-3,TRBV12-3/TRBV12-4
CASVQSTSGNSPLHF,TGTGCCAGTGTCCAGTCGACGAGCGGTAATTCACCCCTCCACTTT,-,-,TRBJ1-6,TRBV19
CASSFHNSYNEQFF,TGCGCCAGCAGCTTCCATAACTCCTACAATGAGCAGTTCTTC,few,-,TRBJ2-1,TRBV5-1
CAISESIGYSYEQYF,TGTGCCATCAGTGAGTCGATCGGATACTCCTACGAGCAGTACTTC,-,-,TRBJ2-7,TRBV10-3
CSATPPGQPPWEYF,TGCAGTGCTACCCCCCCGGGACAGCCACCTTGGGAGTACTTC,-,TRBD1,TRBJ2-7,TRBV20-1
CASSQGLRSSYEQYF,TGTGCCAGCAGCCAAGGTCTCAGGAGCTCCTACGAGCAGTACTTC,-,-,TRBJ2-7,TRBV3-1
CASSLDTGTIYNEQFF,TGTGCCAGCAGCTTAGACACCGGGACGATCTACAATGAGCAGTTCTTC,-,-,TRBJ2-1,TRBV7-9
CASTREGARDEQYF,TGCGCCAGCACAAGAGAGGGGGCTAGGGACGAGCAGTACTTC,few,TRBD1,TRBJ2-7,TRBV4-1
CASSPDLGGYGNQPQHF,TGTGCCAGCAGCCCGGACCTGGGGGGTTATGGCAATCAGCCCCAGCATTTT,-,-,TRBJ1-5,TRBV3-1
CASVAEETQYF,TGTGCCAGCGTAGCGGAAGAGACCCAGTACTTC,-,-,TRBJ2-5,TRBV25-1
CSVLNGYGYTF,TGCAGCGTCTTAAATGGGTATGGCTACACCTTC,-,-,TRBJ1-2,TRBV29-1
CASSFSSAYEQYF,TGTGCCAGCAGTTTCTCTAGCGCCTACGAGCAGTACTTC,-,-,TRBJ2-7,TRBV12-3/TRBV12-4
CASSGGLGPNYGYTF,TGTGCCAGCAGCGGCGGACTCGGCCCAAACTATGGCTACACCTTC,-,-,TRBJ1-2,TRBV7-6
CASSGGVANTGELFF,TGTGCCAGCAGTGGCGGCGTCGCGAACACCGGGGAGCTGTTTTTT,-,-,TRBJ2-2,TRBV2
CASSYSYSGAGTSTDTQYF,TGTGCCAGCAGTTACTCGTATTCAGGGGCGGGAACTAGCACAGATACGCAGTATTTT,-,-,TRBJ2-3,TRBV6-5
CASSRESAYNEQFF,TGTGCCAGCAGTAGGGAATCTGCCTACAATGAGCAGTTCTTC,few,-,TRBJ2-1,TRBV27
CASSYSKGWFAEAFF,TGTGCCAGCAGTTACTCGAAGGGTTGGTTTGCCGAAGCTTTCTTT,-,-,TRBJ1-1,TRBV6-5
CASSLWGTSYEQYF,TGTGCCAGCAGCTTGTGGGGCACCTCCTACGAGCAGTACTTC,few,-,TRBJ2-7,TRBV5-6
CASSQVGRGSGEQYF,TGTGCCAGCAGCCAAGTGGGCCGGGGATCAGGGGAGCAGTACTTC,-,-,TRBJ2-7,TRBV14
CASSPDGVEQYF,TGTGCCAGCAGCCCCGACGGAGTCGAGCAGTACTTC,few,-,TRBJ2-7,TRBV7-6
CASSGGAKNIQYF,TGTGCCAGCAGTGGGGGGGCCAAAAACATTCAGTACTTC,-,-,TRBJ2-4,TRBV25-1
CASSQKRGAYNEQFF,TGTGCCAGCAGCCAAAAACGGGGGGCCTACAATGAGCAGTTCTTC,few,TRBD2,TRBJ2-1,TRBV3-1
CASSVLGGTGELFF,TGTGCCAGCAGCGTACTGGGGGGGACCGGGGAGCTGTTTTTT,few,TRBD2,TRBJ2-2,TRBV9
CASSTSEGGHYGYTF,TGTGCCAGCTCAACCTCTGAGGGAGGCCACTATGGCTACACCTTC,once,-,TRBJ1-2,TRBV18
CASSDQGLYYGYTF,TGTGCCAGCAGCGACCAGGGCCTTTACTATGGCTACACCTTC,-,-,TRBJ1-2,TRBV9
CASSSIQNTEAFF,TGTGCCAGCAGTTCCATACAGAACACTGAAGCTTTCTTT,few,-,TRBJ1-1,TRBV12-3/TRBV12-4
CASSQDRRGTDTQYF,TGTGCCAGCAGCCAAGATCGGCGGGGCACAGATACGCAGTATTTT,-,-,TRBJ2-3,TRBV3-1
CASSAYQGSTDTQYF,TGTGCCAGCAGCGCGTACCAGGGTAGCACAGATACGCAGTATTTT,once,-,TRBJ2-3,TRBV5-5
CAWSDPGPVNTEAFF,TGTGCCTGGAGTGACCCGGGACCGGTGAACACTGAAGCTTTCTTT,-,-,TRBJ1-1,TRBV30
CASSVTTGSEQFF,TGTGCCAGCAGCGTTACGACAGGGTCCGAGCAGTTCTTC,-,TRBD1,TRBJ2-1,TRBV9
CSARPGSQYEQYF,TGCAGTGCTAGACCCGGTTCCCAGTACGAGCAGTACTTC,-,-,TRBJ2-7,TRBV20-1
CASKAFRAVSTDTQYF,TGTGCCAGCAAAGCATTCCGGGCGGTTAGCACAGATACGCAGTATTTT,-,-,TRBJ2-3,TRBV12-3/TRBV12-4
CASSFEGEGYTF,TGTGCCAGCAGTTTCGAAGGGGAGGGCTACACCTTC,few,-,TRBJ1-2,TRBV28
CASSVAGDAVDTQYF,TGTGCCAGCAGCGTAGCAGGGGATGCGGTAGATACGCAGTATTTT,-,-,TRBJ2-3,TRBV9
CASSTRTDTQYF,TGTGCCAGCAGCACCCGGACAGATACGCAGTATTTT,few,-,TRBJ2-3,TRBV7-8
CASSLDILAKNIQYF,TGTGCCAGCAGCTTGGACATCCTAGCCAAAAACATTCAGTACTTC,few,-,TRBJ2-4,TRBV5-5
CASSQGGRGLGEQYF,TGTGCCAGCAGCCAAGGGGGCAGGGGGCTTGGTGAGCAGTACTTC,-,TRBD1,TRBJ2-7,TRBV3-1
CASSSTTSGGADTQYF,TGTGCCAGCAGCTCAACCACTAGCGGGGGGGCAGATACGCAGTATTTT,-,TRBD2,TRBJ2-3,TRBV11-2
CASSQSGGAYNEQFF,TGTGCCAGCAGCCAATCAGGGGGCGCGTACAATGAGCAGTTCTTC,-,TRBD1,TRBJ2-1,TRBV3-1
CASSLVGVKNTEAFF,TGTGCCAGCAGCTTAGTGGGCGTAAAGAACACTGAAGCTTTCTTT,few,-,TRBJ1-1,TRBV7-9
CASSLVTLRETQYF,TGTGCCAGCAGCTTAGTAACCCTTCGGGAGACCCAGTACTTC,few,-,TRBJ2-5,TRBV7-8
CASSLGIISGIEQFF,TGTGCCAGCAGCTTAGGCATCATTTCGGGGATTGAGCAGTTCTTC,few,-,TRBJ2-1,TRBV7-9
CASRTGTGNPEAFF,TGTGCCAGCCGTACCGGGACAGGTAATCCTGAAGCTTTCTTT,-,TRBD1,TRBJ1-1,TRBV18
CSATNRDRGNTEAFF,TGCAGTGCTACAAACCGGGACAGGGGAAACACTGAAGCTTTCTTT,few,TRBD1,TRBJ1-1,TRBV20-1